These 5 T cell receptor beta chains were sequenced from one sample in a study of blood T cell repertoires in COVID-19. Sequencing was performed with immunoSEQ multiplex PCR; in TCRdb, only in-frame clones are kept and a portion is missing. The sample yields 75,000 to 90,000 clones, 70% to 90% seen once. Sequencing was performed on peripheral blood. The origin of the receptors is an older man with active or convalescent COVID-19.

The chain couples TRBV19 to TRBJ2-1, with a tentative D call TRBD2 (6 bases). This CDR3 is built from 12 residues. In germline, CDR1 is LNHDA, CDR2 SQIVND (reference sequence). The V and J ends lost 3 bases and 16 bases respectively, with 16 bases between them. This CDR3 reads CASSMRNGGPFF. CDR3 coding DNA: TGTGCCAGTAGTATGCGTAACGGGGGTCCCTTCTTC.

V is TRBV11-2 and J is TRBJ1-5, with a possible D match to TRBD1 (6 bases). Deletions cut 1 base from V and 1 base from J, with 20 bases between. Germline V gives CDR1 SGHAT, CDR2 FQNNGV. The CDR3 length is 19 residues. CDR3 loop: CASSLADHAGGLSNQPQHF. The CDR3, as DNA: TGTGCCAGCAGCTTAGCCGACCACGCGGGGGGGCTCAGCAATCAGCCCCAGCATTTT.

The genes are TRBV24-1 and TRBJ2-2; TRBD1 matches 7 bases. J gave up 8 bases and V 4 bases, and 9 bases lay outside the gene matches. Germline V lookup: CDR1 KGHDR, CDR2 SFDVKD. CDR3 length equals 15 residues. CDR3 loop: CATSDPGQPEGELFF. Here the CDR3 DNA reads TGTGCCACCAGTGACCCGGGACAGCCTGAGGGGGAGCTGTTTTTT.

The V call is TRBV5-1, the J call TRBJ1-1; D call uncertain. Germline V gives CDR1 SGHRS, CDR2 YFSETQ. CDR3 length: 13 amino acids. V lost 3 bases to trimming and J lost 1 base, with 7 bases between them. This CDR3 is CASSWGGNTEAFF. CDR3 sequence (DNA): TGCGCCAGCAGCTGGGGAGGGAACACTGAAGCTTTCTTT.

The CDR3 DNA is TGTGCCAGCAGCCGAACAGGGGCCCCCTCCTACGAGCAGTACGTC. Translated, it gives CASSRTGAPSYEQYV. The V call is TRBV11-3, the J call TRBJ2-7; TRBD1 matches at 7 bases. This CDR3 region has 15 residues. Germline CDR1 reads SGHNT; CDR2 reads YENEEA. Unmatched junction bases numbered 7, after V lost 5 bases and J lost 0 bases.